These 29 T cell receptor beta chains came from one sample sequenced in a study of identical twins. TCRdb re-analysed the 5' RACE reads in MiXCR, keeping a single row per CDR3 protein. The data hold about 890,000 distinct CDR3 sequences, with about 12% observed a single time. The same specimen was also included in a second study, on yellow fever vaccine responses in identical twins.

The sequenced material came from PBMCs. These receptors originate from a woman aged 18-30 years in good health.

The rearrangement joins TRBV5-1 to TRBJ2-2; perhaps D is TRBD1 or TRBD2 (6 bases each). Germline V gives CDR1 SGHRS, CDR2 YFSETQ. The CDR3 is 15 amino acids. Trimming took 4 bases from V and 5 from J, leaving 15 bases between them. The CDR3 is CASSRGDFGTGELFF. DNA for the CDR3: TGCGCCAGCAGCAGGGGGGACTTCGGAACCGGGGAGCTGTTTTTT.

The J gene is TRBJ2-5, the V gene TRBV21-1; no DNA check was done on the table's D call, TRBD2. TRBV21-1 is flagged as a pseudogene. CDR3 length: 16 residues. CDR3 in amino acids: CANLPDGTSGEETQYF. The CDR3 DNA reads TGTGCCAACCTTCCAGATGGGACTAGCGGGGAAGAGACCCAGTACTTC.

This clonotype was seen more than once but under ten times. CDR3 region: CASSYKTSTGSADTQYF. CDR3 coding DNA: TGTGCCAGCAGCTACAAGACTAGCACGGGAAGTGCAGATACGCAGTATTTT. The chain employs TRBV7-9 and TRBJ2-3; 7 positions agree with TRBD2. V trimming: 4 bases; J trimming: 4 bases; junction bases outside the gene matches: 14. CDR1 and CDR2 (germline): SEHNR, FQNEAQ (reference sequence). The CDR3 spans 17 residues.

There are many counts of this clonotype. The chain is built from TRBV12-3 or TRBV12-4 and TRBJ2-7; 7 nucleotides align to TRBD2. J was trimmed by 0 bases and V by 7 bases; bases with no gene match: 9. CDR3 length: 15 residues. The CDR3 DNA sequence: TGTGCCAGCACCGATAGGCGGACTAGCTCCTACGAGCAGTACGTC. This translates into CASTDRRTSSYEQYV.

J is TRBJ2-6 and V is TRBV6-1; D possibly corresponds to TRBD1 (5 bases). Germline assignment: CDR1 MNHNS and CDR2 SASEGT. This CDR3 region has 15 residues. V shed 6 bases and J shed 4 bases, with 13 bases lying between them. This CDR3 reads CASRPGSGGANVLTF. CDR3 nucleotide sequence: TGTGCCAGCAGACCAGGGTCCGGGGGGGCCAACGTCCTGACTTTC.

The V gene is TRBV20-1, the J gene TRBJ1-1; a weak D match, TRBD1 (6 bases). The CDR3 extends over 13 amino acids. CDR1 is DFQATT, CDR2 SNEGSKA, per germline (reference sequence). V gave up 5 bases and J gave up 1 base, with 11 bases separating them. The CDR3 loop reads CSAEGHTNTEAFF. CDR3 DNA: TGCAGTGCTGAGGGACACACGAACACTGAAGCTTTCTTT.

This clonotype was picked up a small number of times. The V and J genes are TRBV14 and TRBJ2-3; maybe TRBD2 (5 bases). V lost 1 base, J lost 9 bases, and 17 bases lay in between. The CDR3 sequence is 15 residues long. The germline V gene encodes CDR1 SGHDN and CDR2 FVKESK. CDR3 DNA sequence: TGTGCCAGCAGCCAAGGGCGGCAGGAGGTTTCCACGCAGTATTTT. It is translated as CASSQGRQEVSTQYF.

This clonotype was seen repeatedly, ten times or more. CDR3 DNA sequence: TGTGCCAGCAGCCGTGGGCTAGCGGGAGTAACCGGGGAGCTGTTTTTT. It codes for CASSRGLAGVTGELFF. The rearrangement uses TRBV3-1 and TRBJ2-2; 10 nucleotides line up with TRBD2. CDR1 is LGHDT, CDR2 YNNKEL, per germline (reference sequence). CDR3 length: 16 amino acids. The trim removed 4 bases at V and 5 bases at J, leaving 7 bases unmatched.

This clonotype has more than one count but fewer than ten. The chain has TRBV12-3 or TRBV12-4 and TRBJ2-3; 8 bases line up with TRBD2. With V trimmed by 6 bases and J by 5 bases, 7 bases remained unmatched. The CDR3 contains 14 residues. The CDR3 DNA is TGTGCCAGCAGCGGGGGGGGAAGAGGAGATACGCAGTATTTT. Amino acids: CASSGGGRGDTQYF.

This clonotype was counted at least ten times. CDR3 region: CASSEQNSPLHF. CDR3 nucleotide sequence: TGTGCCAGCAGCGAGCAAAATTCACCCCTCCACTTT. The chain joins TRBV9 to TRBJ1-6; D gene unclear. This CDR3 is 12 amino acids long. Germline values: CDR1 SGDLS, CDR2 YYNGEE. V gave up 3 bases and J gave up 7 bases, with 5 bases separating them.

This clonotype occurred a few times. The CDR3 DNA follows: TGTGCCAGCAGCCAAGGGAGCGGGAGGCAGCTTACAGATACGCAGTATTTT. Translating it yields CASSQGSGRQLTDTQYF. The gene calls are TRBV14 and TRBJ2-3; 9 bases are a match to TRBD2. In germline, CDR1 is SGHDN, CDR2 FVKESK. V dropped 1 base and J dropped 3; count of bases not matched to a gene: 8. CDR3 length equals 17 residues.

V gene TRBV3-1 combines with J gene TRBJ1-1, with TRBD1 as a possible D gene (5 bases). The V gene's germline CDR1 is LGHDT and CDR2 YNNKEL (reference sequence). Trimming left V 3 bases short and J 4 bases short, with 21 bases between. The CDR3 has 17 residues. This CDR3 is CASSQQGVPMIPTEAFF. CDR3 coding DNA: TGTGCCAGCAGCCAGCAAGGGGTCCCTATGATACCCACTGAAGCTTTCTTT.

This clonotype was recorded a few times. The V call is TRBV21-1, the J call TRBJ2-7. TRBV21-1 is classified as a pseudogene. The CDR3 spans 12 residues. The CDR3 DNA reads TGTGCCAGCAGCCCATCACGAGAAGAGCAGTACGTC. It yields the protein CASSPSREEQYV.

This chain joins TRBV20-1 and TRBJ2-1, with unresolved D. With 3 bases removed from V and 4 bases from J, the gap between germline ends came to 19 bases. CDR3 length equals 16 residues. From germline, CDR1 is DFQATT and CDR2 SNEGSKA (reference sequence). CDR3 protein: CSARDQGIPVYNEQFF. CDR3 DNA: TGCAGTGCTAGGGATCAAGGCATTCCGGTATACAATGAGCAGTTCTTC.

Many counts were recorded for this clonotype. The chain carries TRBV12-3 or TRBV12-4 and TRBJ1-1, with no clear D. The CDR3 spans 12 residues. The V and J ends lost 4 bases and 6 bases respectively, with 9 bases between them. CDR3 residues: CASSSRESEAFF. For the CDR3, the DNA is TGTGCCAGCAGTTCGCGGGAATCTGAAGCTTTCTTT.

This clonotype showed up many times. V is TRBV4-1 and J is TRBJ1-3; D uncertain. The CDR3 sequence is 16 residues long. Trimming took off 3 bases at V and 0 bases at J, with 12 bases between the two ends. Germline lookup yields CDR1 MGHRA and CDR2 YSYEKL. In DNA form, the CDR3 reads TGCGCCAGCAGCCAGGAAAAACAAAGCTCTGGAAACACCATATATTTT. Protein product: CASSQEKQSSGNTIYF.

The chain links TRBV2 to TRBJ2-3; no clear D gene. Germline V gene sequence: CDR1 SNHLY, CDR2 FYNNEI. The CDR3 covers 15 residues. Between the trimmed V and J ends, which lost 4 bases and 3 bases, there was a span of 14 bases. Here the CDR3 reads CASSAQAMGTDTQYF. Written as DNA, the CDR3 is TGTGCCAGCAGTGCTCAAGCAATGGGAACAGATACGCAGTATTTT. Variable domain in full (rest from reference TRBV2 and TRBJ2-3): EPEVTQTPSHQVTQMGQEVILRCVPISNHLYFYWYRQILGQKVEFLVSFYNNEISEKSEIFDDQFSVERPDGSNFTLKIRSTKLEDSAMYFCASSAQAMGTDTQYFGPGTRLTVL.

This chain joins TRBV6-5 and TRBJ2-6; TRBD1 matches at 10 bases. The germline CDR1 and CDR2 sequences are MNHEY and SVGAGI. The V and J ends lost 4 bases and 2 bases, in that order; junction bases with no gene match: 11. The CDR3 loop spans 19 amino acids. The CDR3 sequence: CASSFNSGTGVPGANVLTF. DNA of the CDR3: TGTGCCAGCAGTTTCAACTCCGGGACAGGGGTCCCTGGGGCCAACGTCCTGACTTTC.

This chain connects TRBV6-1 to TRBJ2-1; D is possibly TRBD2 (7 bases). Trimming shortened V by 2 bases and J by 10 bases, and 12 bases separated the two germline ends. The CDR3 totals 13 residues. Germline CDR1 is MNHNS and CDR2 is SASEGT. As DNA, the CDR3 is TGTGCCAGCAGTGAACCGGGGGGCGGCGAGCAGTTCTTC. It is translated as CASSEPGGGEQFF.

The V call is TRBV5-1, the J call TRBJ1-2; possible D gene TRBD1, 5 bases. Trimming stripped 1 base from V and 0 bases from J, with 10 bases between. The length of the CDR3 is 15 residues. Germline CDR1 SGHRS, CDR2 YFSETQ. Here the CDR3 reads CASSLRGEANYGYTF. The CDR3 DNA reads as TGCGCCAGCAGCTTGAGAGGGGAAGCTAACTATGGCTACACCTTC.

This clonotype was observed a handful of times. V is TRBV27 and J is TRBJ2-4; 7 nucleotides align to TRBD1. Losses at the gene ends were 4 bases for V and 2 bases for J; bases not matched to a gene: 14. Germline V gene sequence: CDR1 MNHEY, CDR2 SMNVEV (reference sequence). This CDR3 spans 18 amino acids. The CDR3 DNA sequence: TGTGCCAGCAGTTCCCTAACAGGGGCCGACCTGTCCAAAAACATTCAGTACTTC. As protein: CASSSLTGADLSKNIQYF.

A remark on this clonotype: A much larger clone differs by one base, so this may be a read error. The V and J genes are TRBV3-1 and TRBJ2-1; 11 bases align to TRBD2. CDR1 LGHDT and CDR2 YNNKEL come from the germline V gene (reference sequence). The CDR3 consists of 18 residues. The CDR3 region has the DNA TGTGCCAGCACCCAAGGAGGGGCTAGCGGGAGGTCTTACAATGAGCAGTTCTTC. Translated, it gives CASTQGGASGRSYNEQFF.

The sample holds many counts of this clonotype. The gene calls are TRBV7-6 and TRBJ1-5; possible D gene TRBD1, 5 bases. This CDR3 has 15 amino acids. Germline V gene lookup returns CDR1 SGHVS and CDR2 FNYEAQ. V was cut by 3 bases and J by 0 bases, with 9 bases left in between. In DNA form, the CDR3 reads TGTGCCAGCAGCTTGGGACCGGATAGCAATCAGCCCCAGCATTTT. This translates into CASSLGPDSNQPQHF.

This clonotype was found a few times. The chain employs TRBV12-3 or TRBV12-4 and TRBJ1-4; D is unclear. The CDR3 consists of 15 residues. The V end lost 4 bases, the J end lost 5 bases, and 14 bases lay between the germline ends. The CDR3 region is CASSSYQYPNEKLFF. CDR3 DNA sequence: TGTGCCAGCAGTTCTTACCAGTATCCAAATGAAAAACTGTTTTTT.

The chain has TRBV29-1 and TRBJ2-1; 7 bases are a match to TRBD2. The CDR3 contains 13 residues. Germline V gene lookup returns CDR1 SQVTM and CDR2 ANQGSEA. Here the CDR3 reads CTAGTTTYNEQFF. The CDR3 DNA reads as TGCACCGCCGGGACTACCACCTACAATGAGCAGTTCTTC.

This clonotype was seen ten or more times. An end of the junction differs from the germline gene, which may be a read error. The rearrangement joins TRBV5-1 to TRBJ2-1; 11 nucleotides line up with TRBD1. CDR1 is SGHRS and CDR2 is YFSETQ in the germline V gene. CDR3 size: 14 residues. CDR3 in amino acids: CASSRDRGYNEQFF. The CDR3 region has the DNA TGTGCCAGCAGCCGGGACAGGGGGTACAATGAGCAGTTCTTC. The whole variable domain, remainder taken from reference TRBV5-1 and TRBJ2-1, is KAGVTQTPRYLIKTRGQQVTLSCSPISGHRSVSWYQQTPGQGLQFLFEYFSETQRNKGNFPGRFSGRQFSNSRSEMNVSTLELGDSALYLCASSRDRGYNEQFFGPGTRLTVL.

This clonotype was seen a few times. The chain links TRBV12-3 or TRBV12-4 to TRBJ2-1, with TRBD2 identical over 8 bases. This CDR3 region has 15 residues. V shed 4 bases and J 6 bases; nucleotides not matched to a gene: 8. The CDR3 here is CASSSAGTSSNEQFF. For the CDR3, the DNA is TGTGCCAGCAGTTCAGCCGGGACTAGTTCCAATGAGCAGTTCTTC.

This sequence joins TRBV5-1 and TRBJ2-1; maybe TRBD1 (5 bases). This CDR3 is 13 amino acids long. Germline assignment: CDR1 SGHRS and CDR2 YFSETQ. V was trimmed by 2 bases and J by 15 bases, leaving 18 bases between them. The CDR3 spells CASSFSDQTVWFF. In DNA, the CDR3 is TGCGCCAGCAGCTTTTCCGACCAGACAGTTTGGTTCTTC.

The chain couples TRBV27 to TRBJ2-3, with a possible D match to TRBD1 (5 bases). The CDR3 length is 12 residues. The V end was cut by 7 bases, the J end by 4 bases, with 9 bases between. Germline loops: CDR1 MNHEY, CDR2 SMNVEV (reference sequence). CDR3 region: CASNQGPDTQYF. DNA for the CDR3: TGTGCCAGCAATCAGGGCCCAGATACGCAGTATTTT.